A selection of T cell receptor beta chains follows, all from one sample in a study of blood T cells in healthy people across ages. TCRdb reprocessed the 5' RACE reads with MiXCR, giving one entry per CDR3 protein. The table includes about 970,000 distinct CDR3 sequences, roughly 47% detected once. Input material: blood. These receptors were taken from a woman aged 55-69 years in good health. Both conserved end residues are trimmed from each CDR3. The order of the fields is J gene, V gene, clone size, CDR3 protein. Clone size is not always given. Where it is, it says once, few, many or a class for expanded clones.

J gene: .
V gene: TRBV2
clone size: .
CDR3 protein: ASSEVRGVGYEQY

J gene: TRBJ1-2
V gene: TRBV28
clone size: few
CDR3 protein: ASSLRPSNYGYT

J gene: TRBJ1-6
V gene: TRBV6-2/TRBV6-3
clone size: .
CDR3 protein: ASRSGTAFSPLH

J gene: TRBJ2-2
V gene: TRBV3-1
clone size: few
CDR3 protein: ASSPAGRVQAGELF

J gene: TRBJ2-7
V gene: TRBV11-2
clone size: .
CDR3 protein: ASSVESGSYEQY

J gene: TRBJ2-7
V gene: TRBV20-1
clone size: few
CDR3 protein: SAAGTYEQY

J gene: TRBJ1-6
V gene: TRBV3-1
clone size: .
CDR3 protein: ASSQGRYNSPLH

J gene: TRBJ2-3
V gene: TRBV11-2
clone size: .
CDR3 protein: ASSLVGADTDTQY

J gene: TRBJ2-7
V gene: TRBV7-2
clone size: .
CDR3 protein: ASSLMAGILYEQY

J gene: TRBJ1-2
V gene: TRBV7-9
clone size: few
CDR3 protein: ASSVMQGVNGYT

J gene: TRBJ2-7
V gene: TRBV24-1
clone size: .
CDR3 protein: ATSDGTTYEQY

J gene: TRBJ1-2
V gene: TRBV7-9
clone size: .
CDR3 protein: ASSPARTGQIANYGYT

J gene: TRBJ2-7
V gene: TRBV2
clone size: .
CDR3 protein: ASSEEGSGSLSYEQY

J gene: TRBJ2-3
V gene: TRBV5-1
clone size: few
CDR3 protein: ASSRRDGGDTQY

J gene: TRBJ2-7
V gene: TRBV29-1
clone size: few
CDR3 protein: SVEVRGHSYEQY